This TCR beta chain is drawn from a study of cytomegalovirus exposure and HLA in healthy donors. This clone was recorded only once. CDR1 and CDR2 from the germline V gene are ENHRY and SYGVKD. There are 15 residues in the CDR3. The junction had 4 bases not matched to a gene; V was cut back by 6 bases and J by 2 bases. Sequencing used immunoSEQ multiplex PCR; TCRdb keeps in-frame clones, though not all of them. The profile shows about 280,000 clones, approximately 86% of them singletons. Material: PBMCs. The origin of this receptor is a woman younger than 30 in good health and CMV-seronegative. V and J are TRBV10-3 and TRBJ2-1; 10 nucleotides align to TRBD2. The chain's CDR3 is CAIRTGTSAYNEQFF. The DNA of the CDR3 is TGTGCCATCAGGACGGGGACTAGCGCCTACAATGAGCAGTTCTTC.